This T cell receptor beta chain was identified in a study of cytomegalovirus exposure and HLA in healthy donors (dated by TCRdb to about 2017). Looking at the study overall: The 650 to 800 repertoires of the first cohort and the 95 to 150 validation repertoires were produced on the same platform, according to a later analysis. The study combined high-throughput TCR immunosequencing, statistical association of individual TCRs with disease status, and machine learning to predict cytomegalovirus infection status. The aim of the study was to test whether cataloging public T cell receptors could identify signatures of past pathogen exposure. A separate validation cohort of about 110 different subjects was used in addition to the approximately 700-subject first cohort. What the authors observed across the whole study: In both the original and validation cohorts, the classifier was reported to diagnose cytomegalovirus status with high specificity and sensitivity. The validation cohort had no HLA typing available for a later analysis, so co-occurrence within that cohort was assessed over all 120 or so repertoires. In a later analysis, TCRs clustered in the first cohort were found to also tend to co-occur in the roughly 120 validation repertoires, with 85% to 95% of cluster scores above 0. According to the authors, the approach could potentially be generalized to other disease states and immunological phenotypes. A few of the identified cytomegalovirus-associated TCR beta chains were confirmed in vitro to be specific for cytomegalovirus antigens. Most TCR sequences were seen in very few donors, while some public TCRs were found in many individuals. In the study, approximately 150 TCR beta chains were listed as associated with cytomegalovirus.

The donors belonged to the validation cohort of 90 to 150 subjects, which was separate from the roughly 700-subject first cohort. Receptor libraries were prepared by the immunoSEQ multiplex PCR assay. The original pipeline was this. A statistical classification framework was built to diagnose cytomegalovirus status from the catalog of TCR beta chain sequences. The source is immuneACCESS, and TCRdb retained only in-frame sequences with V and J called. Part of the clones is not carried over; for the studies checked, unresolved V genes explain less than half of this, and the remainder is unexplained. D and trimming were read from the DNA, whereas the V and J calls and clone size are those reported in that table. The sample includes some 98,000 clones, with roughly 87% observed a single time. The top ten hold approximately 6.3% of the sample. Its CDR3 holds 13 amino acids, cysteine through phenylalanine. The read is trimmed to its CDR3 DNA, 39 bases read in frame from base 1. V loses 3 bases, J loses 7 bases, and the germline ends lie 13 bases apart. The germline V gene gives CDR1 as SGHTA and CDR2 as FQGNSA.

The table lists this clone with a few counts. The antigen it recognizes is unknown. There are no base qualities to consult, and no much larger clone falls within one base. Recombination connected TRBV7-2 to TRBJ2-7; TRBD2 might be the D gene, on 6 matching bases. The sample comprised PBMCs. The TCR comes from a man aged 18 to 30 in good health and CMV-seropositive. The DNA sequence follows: TGTGCCAGCAGCTTCGTAACTAGCCATGAGCAGTACTTC. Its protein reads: CASSFVTSHEQYF.